This TCR beta chain comes out of a study of shared clonotypes between healthy human individuals. Looking at the study overall: A donor's plate count was three for CD4 naive and three for CD4 memory; CD8 naive had two and CD8 memory one. The study, taken as a whole, reports: Among donors, the sharing of clonotypes was expected to be influenced by sequencing depth. Relative to their counterparts shared across all four donors, non-shared clonotypes exhibited diminished generation probabilities.

In regard to this clone: Its matching antigen is unknown.

The naive CD8 fraction comprised CD45RO-negative cells positively selected for CCR7 and excluded terminally differentiated effector memory CD45RA+ cells. TCRdb keeps only in-frame clones here, not all; method: immunoSEQ multiplex PCR. Seen here are around 2,000,000 clones, about 95% observed once, and the top ten hold 1% to 1.3%. V was pared by 3 bases and J by 9 bases, with 12 bases between. Germline CDR1 reads MNHEY; CDR2 reads SMNVEV (reference sequence). This CDR3 is built from 13 residues. Sample: naive CD8+ T cells sorted from blood. The source is a man aged 18-30 years in good health. V usage is TRBV27 and J usage is TRBJ2-1; unclear D gene. DNA for the CDR3: TGTGCCAGCAGTTTGGCATCGGCAGGTGAGCAGTTCTTC. It specifies CASSLASAGEQFF.